The 6 T cell receptor beta chains below were found in one sample sequenced in a study of CD8 T cells in ankylosing spondylitis. TCRdb processed the 5' RACE reads anew with MiXCR; each CDR3 protein has one entry. The table lists under 170,000 distinct CDR3 sequences, approximately 48% of them singletons, with approximately 14% in the top ten. Source material: synovial fluid, either unsorted or a sorted T cell fraction (not recorded which). Receptor source: a male donor with ankylosing spondylitis.

The chain recombines TRBV7-9 with TRBJ1-2; D unresolved. CDR3 length: 13 residues. Germline lookup yields CDR1 SEHNR and CDR2 FQNEAQ (reference sequence). V gave up 5 bases and J gave up 2 bases, with 9 bases separating them. As DNA, the CDR3 is TGTGCCAGCAGCCAAACTCCCAACTATGGCTACACCTTC. Residues: CASSQTPNYGYTF.

This clonotype has just a few counts. The genes are TRBV4-1 and TRBJ2-7; D is tentatively TRBD1 or TRBD2 (5 bases each). CDR1 is MGHRA, CDR2 YSYEKL, per germline. V shed 1 base and J shed 2 bases, with 9 bases lying between them. The CDR3 sequence is 14 residues long. CDR3 DNA: TGCGCCAGCAGCCAAGCTCTGGGGGCCTACGAGCAGTACTTC. Translated, it gives CASSQALGAYEQYF.

This clonotype was found a few times. The V call is TRBV7-9, the J call TRBJ1-1; unclear D gene. From germline, CDR1 is SEHNR and CDR2 FQNEAQ (reference sequence). The CDR3 has 12 amino acids. Trimming shortened V by 3 bases and J by 1 base, and 3 bases separated the two germline ends. CDR3: CASSFGNTEAFF. CDR3 nucleotide sequence: TGTGCCAGCAGCTTCGGGAACACTGAAGCTTTCTTT.

This chain joins TRBV7-3 and TRBJ2-3; 7 positions match TRBD2. Germline CDR1 SGHTA, CDR2 FQGTGA. The CDR3 is made up of 16 amino acids. V lost 4 bases and J lost 6; bases outside the gene matches: 13. The CDR3 is CASSSSGVLGPDTQYF. In DNA, the CDR3 is TGTGCCAGCAGCTCAAGCGGGGTGTTAGGGCCGGATACGCAGTATTTT.

The chain joins TRBV7-9 to TRBJ1-4, with D perhaps matching TRBD1 (5 bases). This CDR3 has 14 residues. From germline, CDR1 is SEHNR and CDR2 FQNEAQ (reference sequence). V dropped 3 bases and J dropped 3 bases, with 8 bases sitting between them. CDR3 residues: CASSFGTPNEKLFF. CDR3 bases: TGTGCCAGCAGCTTCGGGACCCCTAATGAAAAACTGTTTTTT.

The chain employs TRBV7-9 and TRBJ1-2; D uncertain. CDR3 length: 16 residues. Germline V lookup: CDR1 SEHNR, CDR2 FQNEAQ (reference sequence). V was clipped by 7 bases and J by 4 bases, with 22 bases between them. The CDR3 is CASTPVPLFLRYGYTF. CDR3 nucleotides: TGTGCCAGCACCCCTGTCCCCCTCTTTCTACGCTATGGCTACACCTTC.